This TCR beta chain came from a study of tumor-infiltrating lymphocytes in primary liver carcinoma. Overall study results and limits: Left bulk and unsorted, the samples did not allow CD4+ and CD8+ repertoires to be compared.

Unsorted whole blood served as the source of blood RNA, and germline DNA was extracted as well. With a constant-region primer, TCR beta cDNA was made from 500 ng of total RNA. What produced the TCR beta libraries was three nested multiplex PCR rounds using slightly modified ARM-PCR. TRBV1-TRBV30 forward primers paired with a C-beta reverse primer drove the first two PCR rounds, 10 cycles each. MiXCR, run by TCRdb on the multiplex PCR reads, gives a single entry per CDR3 protein. The sample lists some 190,000 distinct CDR3 sequences; 50% to 75% were seen once. About this clonotype itself: Its matching antigen is unknown. Sequence at one end of the junction differs from germline and may be a read error.

The CDR3 consists of 17 residues. Germline CDR1 reads MNHNY; CDR2 reads SVGAGI (reference sequence). Sequencing was performed on peripheral blood. The genes are TRBV6-6 and TRBJ1-6; D might be TRBD1 (5 bases). The receptor was derived from a man in his forties with primary liver carcinoma and hepatitis B virus infection. CDR3 sequence: CASSYLQGSVDNSPFHF. The DNA for the CDR3 is TGTGCCAGCAGTTACCTTCAGGGCTCGGTTGATAATTCACCCTTCCACTTT.